Shown below are 21 T cell receptor beta chains from a single sample sequenced in a study of T cell responses to AZD1222 COVID-19 vaccine. TCRdb keeps only in-frame clones here, not all; method: immunoSEQ multiplex PCR. This repertoire shows 95,000 to 100,000 clones, almost 90% found once; its top ten account for roughly 15%. The material sequenced was peripheral blood, taken 28 days after the second AZD1222 dose. Every receptor here comes from an adult who received the AZD1222 COVID-19 vaccine.

The genes are TRBV5-4 and TRBJ2-2; 8 positions agree with TRBD2. J lost 8 bases, V lost 3 bases, and 12 bases had no gene match. CDR3 size: 16 residues. Germline CDR1 and CDR2: SGHNT and YYREEE (reference sequence). This CDR3 reads CASSSWKAGAEGELFF. In DNA form, the CDR3 reads TGTGCCAGCAGCTCCTGGAAAGCGGGAGCGGAAGGGGAGCTGTTTTTT.

This clone has just a few counts. The chain combines TRBV9 with TRBJ2-1; TRBD2 agrees at 8 bases. Germline loops: CDR1 SGDLS, CDR2 YYNGEE. The CDR3 consists of 17 residues. J gave up 2 bases and V 0 bases, and 7 bases lay outside the gene matches. CDR3 nucleotides: TGTGCCAGCAGCGTAGCTAGGGCGGGAGGACCCTACAATGAGCAGTTCTTC. This codes for CASSVARAGGPYNEQFF. The full variable domain, completed using reference TRBV9 and TRBJ2-1, is DSGVTQTPKHLITATGQRVTLRCSPRSGDLSVYWYQQSLDQGLQFLIQYYNGEERAKGNILERFSAQQFPDLHSELNLSSLELGDSALYFCASSVARAGGPYNEQFFGPGTRLTVL.

The chain couples TRBV21-1 to TRBJ2-5; the table's D call TRBD1 went unverified against the DNA. TRBV21-1 is marked as a pseudogene. This CDR3 has 15 residues. CDR3 sequence: CATRISQGSHGTQYF. In DNA form, the CDR3 reads TGTGCCACAAGGATCTCCCAGGGGTCGCACGGAACCCAGTACTTC.

This chain links TRBV7-7 with TRBJ2-2; the D is unclear. Germline assignment: CDR1 SSHAT and CDR2 FNYEAQ (reference sequence). Trimming removed 3 bases from V and 4 bases from J, with 9 bases in between. The CDR3 sequence is 14 residues long. The CDR3 here is CASSFDLGTGELFF. The CDR3 coding sequence is TGTGCCAGCAGCTTTGACCTGGGCACCGGGGAGCTGTTTTTT.

This sequence joins TRBV5-4 and TRBJ1-2; D remains ambiguous. The CDR3 is 15 residues long. V lost 0 bases, J lost 1 base, and 10 bases lay in between. Looked up from germline, CDR1 is SGHNT and CDR2 is YYREEE (reference sequence). CDR3 nucleotide sequence: TGTGCCAGCAGCTTGGGCGGCGGGGTTAACTATGGCTACACCTTC. The encoded protein is CASSLGGGVNYGYTF.

The chain joins TRBV19 to TRBJ2-1; 9 bases are a match to TRBD2. The CDR3 sequence is 17 residues long. V dropped 7 bases and J dropped 9; count of bases not matched to a gene: 19. Germline V lookup: CDR1 LNHDA, CDR2 SQIVND (reference sequence). Here the CDR3 DNA reads TGTGCCAGTACCCCCCCCGGCGGGCTAGCGGGGTTTGGTGAGCAGTTCTTC. This encodes CASTPPGGLAGFGEQFF.

The rearrangement links TRBV7-9 to TRBJ1-5, with a possible D match to TRBD1 (5 bases). This CDR3 has 15 residues. The V gene lost 5 bases and the J gene lost 0 bases, with 11 bases spanning the gap. From germline, CDR1 is SEHNR and CDR2 FQNEAQ (reference sequence). The CDR3 reads CASSPEGVSNQPQHF. CDR3 nucleotide sequence: TGTGCCAGCAGCCCGGAAGGGGTTAGCAATCAGCCCCAGCATTTT.

The CDR3 coding sequence is TGTGCCATCACCTCGGGGTTCAATCAGCCCCAGCATTTT. It specifies CAITSGFNQPQHF. This chain links TRBV10-3 with TRBJ1-5; D unclear. Germline V lookup: CDR1 ENHRY, CDR2 SYGVKD. V lost 7 bases and J lost 3, with 10 bases in between. The CDR3 runs to 13 residues.

This clone has a single count. The chain joins TRBV19 to TRBJ2-7, with 9 bases aligning to TRBD1. The CDR3 covers 12 residues. With V trimmed by 10 bases and J by 3 bases, 4 bases remained unmatched. Germline CDR1 and CDR2: LNHDA and SQIVND (reference sequence). The CDR3 sequence is CATADRGYEQYF. The CDR3 DNA reads TGTGCCACCGCGGACAGGGGCTACGAGCAGTACTTC.

The chain uses TRBV24-1 and TRBJ2-3; D is possibly TRBD1 or TRBD2 (6 bases each). Trimming shortened V by 0 bases and J by 2 bases, and 11 bases separated the two germline ends. Germline assignment: CDR1 KGHDR and CDR2 SFDVKD. This CDR3 is built from 16 residues. Written as DNA, the CDR3 is TGTGCCACCAGTGATTTGGGGGGGCCATCCACAGATACGCAGTATTTT. Its protein is CATSDLGGPSTDTQYF.

The chain links TRBV30 to TRBJ2-3, with D perhaps given as TRBD1 or TRBD2 (5 bases each). CDR3 length equals 15 residues. CDR1 GTSNPN and CDR2 SVGIG come from the germline V gene (reference sequence). Trimming took off 6 bases at V and 2 bases at J, with 18 bases between the two ends. DNA of the CDR3: TGTGCCTGCCCCGGGACCGTTCACCCCACAGATACGCAGTATTTT. It encodes CACPGTVHPTDTQYF.

V usage is TRBV2 and J usage is TRBJ1-3, with TRBD1 matching 7 bases. V lost 5 bases to trimming and J lost 4 bases; unmatched junction nucleotides: 8. Germline V gene lookup returns CDR1 SNHLY and CDR2 FYNNEI. This CDR3 has 15 amino acids. The CDR3 region has the DNA TGTGCCAGCAGTAGTCGGACAGGATCAGGAAACACCATATATTTT. Residues: CASSSRTGSGNTIYF.

The chain employs TRBV5-4 and TRBJ2-1; 8 bases align to TRBD1. Germline V gene lookup returns CDR1 SGHNT and CDR2 YYREEE (reference sequence). The CDR3 runs 17 residues. The trim removed 3 bases at V and 4 bases at J, leaving 12 bases unmatched. CDR3 in amino acids: CASSSQQGVLLYNEQFF. DNA for the CDR3: TGTGCCAGCAGCTCGCAACAGGGGGTCCTTTTGTACAATGAGCAGTTCTTC. Using reference TRBV5-4 and TRBJ2-1 for the parts outside the CDR3, the full variable domain is ETGVTQSPTHLIKTRGQQVTLRCSSQSGHNTVSWYQQALGQGPQFIFQYYREEENGRGNFPPRFSGLQFPNYSSELNVNALELDDSALYLCASSSQQGVLLYNEQFFGPGTRLTVL.

The chain links TRBV28 to TRBJ1-1, with D hard to call. V gave up 5 bases and J gave up 0 bases, with 19 bases separating them. The CDR3 runs to 17 residues. Germline V gene data show CDR1 as MDHEN and CDR2 as SYDVKM. CDR3 protein: CASSQVAAVHMNTEAFF. The CDR3 DNA reads TGTGCCAGCAGTCAGGTGGCAGCGGTACACATGAACACTGAAGCTTTCTTT.

CDR3 sequence: CASSWTGTYEQYF. The CDR3 DNA sequence: TGTGCCAGCAGCTGGACAGGGACCTACGAGCAGTACTTC. The chain employs TRBV14 and TRBJ2-7, with 8 bases identical to TRBD1. In germline, CDR1 is SGHDN, CDR2 FVKESK. V trimming: 5 bases; J trimming: 2 bases; junction bases outside the gene matches: 2. This CDR3 is built from 13 residues.

V gene TRBV4-2 combines with J gene TRBJ1-6, with D uncertain. Germline CDR1 and CDR2: LGHNA and YNFKEQ. V lost 1 base, J lost 6 bases, and 1 base lay in between. This CDR3 comprises 12 residues. CDR3 sequence (DNA): TGTGCCAGCAGCCAAGCTAATTCACCCCTCCACTTT. Its translation: CASSQANSPLHF.

The genes are TRBV3-1 (or the pseudogene TRBV3-2) and TRBJ2-1; TRBD1 aligns across 9 bases. Per the germline V gene, CDR1 is LGHDT and CDR2 is YNNKEL (reference sequence). J lost 4 bases, V lost 4 bases, and 5 bases had no gene match. The CDR3 has 15 residues. CDR3 in DNA: TGTGCCAGCAGCCGGCCCGGGACAGGGTACAATGAGCAGTTCTTC. This translates into CASSRPGTGYNEQFF.

The chain recombines TRBV5-5 with TRBJ1-2, with D maybe TRBD1 (6 bases). CDR3 length equals 13 residues. Deletions cut 5 bases from V and 1 base from J, with 9 bases between. Germline lookup yields CDR1 SGHKS and CDR2 YYEKEE (reference sequence). CDR3 amino acids: CASSQQGNYGYTF. CDR3 in DNA: TGTGCCAGCAGTCAACAGGGTAACTATGGCTACACCTTC.

The chain links TRBV30 to TRBJ1-1; 9 positions match TRBD1. The CDR3 length is 16 residues. Germline V gene sequence: CDR1 GTSNPN, CDR2 SVGIG (reference sequence). Trimming cost V 4 bases and J 2 bases; bases outside gene matches: 11. CDR3 loop: CAWMLWDRVENTEAFF. In nucleotides, the CDR3 is TGTGCCTGGATGCTGTGGGACAGGGTGGAAAACACTGAAGCTTTCTTT.

This chain connects TRBV5-6 to TRBJ2-2; D gene unclear. Germline V gene lookup returns CDR1 SGHDT and CDR2 YYEEEE. The length of the CDR3 is 13 residues. V shed 4 bases and J shed 7 bases, with 11 bases lying between them. This CDR3 is CASSGVFGGELFF. The CDR3 DNA reads as TGTGCCAGCAGCGGGGTTTTTGGCGGGGAGCTGTTTTTT.

J is TRBJ1-5 and V is TRBV28; TRBD1 aligns across 9 bases. CDR3 size: 15 residues. The trim removed 6 bases at V and 2 bases at J, leaving 5 bases unmatched. Germline V lookup: CDR1 MDHEN, CDR2 SYDVKM. The CDR3 loop reads CASRITGGGNQPQHF. CDR3 DNA: TGTGCCAGCAGGATCACAGGGGGCGGCAATCAGCCCCAGCATTTT. Combining the CDR3 with reference TRBV28 and TRBJ1-5 gives the whole variable domain DVKVTQSSRYLVKRTGEKVFLECVQDMDHENMFWYRQDPGLGLRLIYFSYDVKMKEKGDIPEGYSVSREKKERFSLILESASTNQTSMYLCASRITGGGNQPQHFGDGTRLSIL.